This T cell receptor (beta chain) came from a study of blood T cell repertoires in COVID-19. The CDR3 is 15 residues long. The germline CDR1 and CDR2 sequences are MNHEY and SVGAGI. V dropped 2 bases and J dropped 1; count of bases not matched to a gene: 4. Here immunoSEQ multiplex PCR was the method, and the copy in TCRdb shows in-frame clones only, minus some. This table holds about 200,000 clones, under 95% found once. The V call is TRBV6-5, the J call TRBJ1-1; 7 bases agree with TRBD1. This sequence was found in a man younger than 45 with acute or convalescent COVID-19. Specimen: peripheral blood. The CDR3 DNA sequence: TGTGCCAGCAGTTACCGGGACAGACCGAACACTGAAGCTTTCTTT. As protein: CASSYRDRPNTEAFF.